Sequencing of this T cell receptor (beta chain) was carried out in a study of blood T cells in healthy people across ages. Study-wide findings and caveats: A conclusive naive versus antigen-experienced comparison was prevented by the unsorted PBMCs. Per-million-T-cell TCR beta diversity fell roughly linearly with age. More naive CD4+ cells and higher diversity were found in long-lived than in aged donors.

A second PCR, run for roughly 7 to 11 cycles, used a sample-barcoded 5' primer plus a J-beta primer mix. In TCRdb, the 5' RACE reads were re-called with MiXCR into one record per CDR3 protein. The profile shows around 2 million distinct CDR3 sequences, about two fifths of them singletons. This clonotype was seen more than once but under ten times. What it recognizes is unknown. This TCR was sampled from a human donor in good health. Sequencing was done on a sample of blood.

DNA of the CDR3: TGTGCCAGCAGTGAGAAGAGGGACAGGAACATGAGGTGTTGGTTCTTC. It translates to CASSEKRDRNMRCWFF. The chain recombines TRBV6-4 with TRBJ2-1; 8 bases are a match to TRBD1. Losses at the gene ends were 3 bases for V and 15 bases for J; bases not matched to a gene: 19. The CDR3 has 16 residues. Looked up from germline, CDR1 is MRHNA and CDR2 is SNTAGT.